These T cell receptor beta chains were read from a single sample in a study of CD8 T cells in Susac syndrome. TCRdb used MiXCR to reprocess the immunoSEQ multiplex PCR reads, holding one entry per CDR3 protein. The table includes some 450,000 distinct CDR3 sequences, approximately 89% detected once. Sample: CD8+ T cells from PBMCs. These receptors were collected from a human donor with multiple sclerosis. The CDR3 runs from the conserved cysteine through the conserved F or W. The D gene is left open where the match is weak. The size field is filled for only some rows; it gives once, few, many or a size class.

length: 13
V: TRBV27
size: .
J: TRBJ1-1
D: .
CDR3: CASSLLGGREAFF
DNA: TGTGCCAGCAGTTTATTAGGCGGGAGGGAAGCTTTCTTT

length: 15
V: TRBV5-1
size: .
J: TRBJ2-7
D: TRBD1
CDR3: CASSNGTGTGDEQYF
DNA: TGCGCCAGCAGCAACGGGACCGGGACAGGGGACGAGCAGTACTTC

length: 15
V: TRBV2
size: .
J: TRBJ2-5
D: TRBD2
CDR3: CASSDHGGGAETQYF
DNA: TGTGCCAGCAGTGATCACGGGGGGGGCGCGGAGACCCAGTACTTC

length: 14
V: TRBV12-3/TRBV12-4
size: .
J: TRBJ2-1
D: .
CDR3: CASSPATRMDEQFF
DNA: TGTGCCAGCAGTCCGGCGACTAGGATGGATGAGCAGTTCTTC

length: 11
V: TRBV27
size: .
J: TRBJ2-3
D: .
CDR3: CASSYVDTQYF
DNA: TGTGCCAGCAGTTATGTAGATACGCAGTATTTT

length: 15
V: TRBV5-5
size: .
J: TRBJ1-5
D: .
CDR3: CASSRDPGIGQPQHF
DNA: TGTGCCAGCAGCCGGGACCCAGGGATCGGTCAGCCCCAGCATTTT

length: 13
V: TRBV27
size: few
J: TRBJ1-2
D: .
CDR3: CASSFQANYGYTF
DNA: TGTGCCAGCAGTTTCCAGGCTAACTATGGCTACACCTTC

length: 13
V: TRBV29-1
size: .
J: TRBJ1-1
D: TRBD1
CDR3: CSVEDRGNTEAFF
DNA: TGCAGCGTTGAGGACAGGGGGAACACTGAAGCTTTCTTT

length: 14
V: TRBV12-3/TRBV12-4
size: .
J: TRBJ1-1
D: TRBD1
CDR3: CASSGDRVITEAFF
DNA: TGTGCCAGCAGTGGAGACAGGGTAATCACTGAAGCTTTCTTT

length: 15
V: TRBV19
size: .
J: TRBJ2-1
D: TRBD1
CDR3: CASSKRGTEYNEQFF
DNA: TGTGCCAGTAGTAAAAGGGGGACAGAGTACAATGAGCAGTTCTTC

length: 11
V: TRBV29-1
size: .
J: TRBJ2-5
D: .
CDR3: CSGYRKETQYF
DNA: TGCAGCGGTTACAGAAAAGAGACCCAGTACTTC

length: 15
V: TRBV5-4
size: once
J: TRBJ2-2
D: .
CDR3: CASSSRDTYTGELFF
DNA: TGTGCCAGCAGCTCCCGGGACACCTACACCGGGGAGCTGTTTTTT

length: 14
V: TRBV12-3/TRBV12-4
size: .
J: TRBJ1-6
D: TRBD1
CDR3: CASSPTGTNSPLHF
DNA: TGTGCCAGCAGTCCGACAGGGACTAATTCACCCCTCCACTTT

length: 14
V: TRBV28
size: .
J: TRBJ2-7
D: TRBD2
CDR3: CASTIGAGAYEQYF
DNA: TGTGCCAGCACTATCGGGGCGGGAGCCTACGAGCAGTACTTC

length: 15
V: TRBV11-2
size: .
J: TRBJ1-1
D: .
CDR3: CASSFSSSGDTEAFF
DNA: TGTGCCAGCAGCTTTAGCAGCTCTGGAGACACTGAAGCTTTCTTT

length: 14
V: TRBV30
size: .
J: TRBJ1-1
D: TRBD1
CDR3: CAWSVGRGLNEAFF
DNA: TGTGCCTGGAGTGTTGGCAGGGGGTTGAATGAAGCTTTCTTT

length: 15
V: TRBV4-1
size: .
J: TRBJ2-7
D: TRBD2
CDR3: CASSLWTSGIYEQYF
DNA: TGCGCCAGCAGCCTCTGGACTAGCGGGATCTACGAGCAGTACTTC

length: 15
V: TRBV6-5
size: .
J: TRBJ2-3
D: .
CDR3: CASSYDGGNTDTQYF
DNA: TGTGCCAGCAGTTACGACGGGGGAAATACAGATACGCAGTATTTT

length: 10
V: TRBV2
size: .
J: TRBJ2-7
D: TRBD1
CDR3: CASIRDRVFF
DNA: TGTGCCAGCATCCGGGACAGGGTATTCTTC

length: 15
V: TRBV9
size: .
J: TRBJ2-7
D: TRBD1
CDR3: CASSVGGGMTYEQYF
DNA: TGTGCCAGCAGCGTAGGAGGGGGCATGACCTACGAGCAGTACTTC

length: 13
V: TRBV5-6
size: .
J: TRBJ1-1
D: .
CDR3: CASSLSGESEAFF
DNA: TGTGCCAGCAGCTTGTCAGGGGAGTCTGAAGCTTTCTTT

length: 16
V: TRBV7-9
size: .
J: TRBJ1-4
D: .
CDR3: CASSLFSLQGNEKLFF
DNA: TGTGCCAGCAGCTTATTCAGCTTACAGGGAAACGAAAAACTGTTTTTT

length: 17
V: TRBV13
size: .
J: TRBJ2-1
D: TRBD2
CDR3: CASSSELSGGGNNEQFF
DNA: TGTGCCAGCAGCTCAGAGCTTAGCGGGGGGGGAAACAATGAGCAGTTCTTC

length: 13
V: TRBV12-3/TRBV12-4
size: .
J: TRBJ1-2
D: .
CDR3: CASSSRLGRGYTF
DNA: TGTGCCAGCAGTTCCAGACTAGGTCGAGGCTACACCTTC

length: 13
V: TRBV4-1
size: .
J: TRBJ1-4
D: .
CDR3: CASSHVQGEKLFF
DNA: TGCGCCAGCAGCCACGTCCAGGGAGAAAAACTGTTTTTT

length: 14
V: TRBV27
size: .
J: TRBJ2-1
D: TRBD2
CDR3: CASSPGLAGVEQFF
DNA: TGTGCCAGCAGTCCAGGACTAGCGGGAGTTGAGCAGTTCTTC

length: 15
V: TRBV15
size: .
J: TRBJ2-7
D: .
CDR3: CATSTSWTDSYEQYF
DNA: TGTGCCACCAGCACCTCTTGGACCGACTCCTACGAGCAGTACTTC

length: 13
V: TRBV10-3
size: .
J: TRBJ1-6
D: .
CDR3: CAISEETGQPLHF
DNA: TGTGCCATCAGTGAGGAAACAGGGCAGCCCCTCCACTTT

length: 17
V: TRBV4-1
size: .
J: TRBJ2-7
D: .
CDR3: CASSQVWDGLISYEQYF
DNA: TGCGCCAGCAGCCAAGTCTGGGACGGACTAATCTCCTACGAGCAGTACTTC

length: 14
V: TRBV6-6
size: once
J: TRBJ1-5
D: .
CDR3: CASSFSFGNQLQHF
DNA: TGTGCCAGCAGCTTCTCATTCGGCAATCAGCTCCAGCATTTT

length: 15
V: TRBV7-9
size: .
J: TRBJ2-7
D: .
CDR3: CASSIRDKDDYEQYF
DNA: TGTGCCAGCAGCATCCGGGACAAGGACGACTACGAGCAGTACTTC

length: 13
V: TRBV20-1
size: .
J: TRBJ2-7
D: TRBD1
CDR3: CSASGTGGDEQYF
DNA: TGCAGTGCTAGTGGGACAGGGGGCGATGAGCAGTACTTC

length: 16
V: TRBV27
size: .
J: TRBJ2-7
D: .
CDR3: CASSSLGGGASYEQYF
DNA: TGTGCCAGCAGTTCCCTAGGGGGCGGGGCCTCCTACGAGCAGTACTTC

length: 17
V: TRBV4-2
size: .
J: TRBJ2-2
D: TRBD2
CDR3: CASSQGIAGMNTGELFF
DNA: TGTGCCAGCAGCCAAGGGATAGCGGGGATGAACACCGGGGAGCTGTTTTTT

length: 17
V: TRBV25-1
size: .
J: TRBJ1-2
D: TRBD1
CDR3: CASSEYFSGDRGYGYTF
DNA: TGTGCCAGCAGTGAATATTTTTCGGGGGACAGGGGCTATGGCTACACCTTC

length: 17
V: TRBV4-1
size: .
J: TRBJ2-7
D: TRBD1
CDR3: CASSHPFGQGAYYEQYF
DNA: TGCGCCAGCAGCCATCCCTTCGGACAGGGGGCATACTACGAGCAGTACTTC

length: 18
V: TRBV10-3
size: .
J: TRBJ1-3
D: .
CDR3: CAISFDRAGARSGNTIYF
DNA: TGTGCCATCAGCTTTGACCGGGCAGGGGCCCGCTCTGGAAACACCATATATTTT

length: 11
V: TRBV3-1
size: .
J: TRBJ2-7
D: .
CDR3: CASSNLYEQYF
DNA: TGTGCCAGCAGCAACCTTTACGAGCAGTACTTC

length: 14
V: TRBV27
size: .
J: TRBJ2-3
D: TRBD2
CDR3: CASGGGLAGATQYF
DNA: TGTGCCAGCGGCGGCGGACTAGCGGGAGCCACGCAGTATTTT

length: 13
V: TRBV5-4
size: few
J: TRBJ2-2
D: .
CDR3: CASSLAGDGELFF
DNA: TGTGCCAGCAGCTTGGCCGGGGACGGGGAGCTGTTTTTT

length: 15
V: TRBV20-1
size: once
J: TRBJ1-1
D: .
CDR3: CSARDGHLMNTEAFF
DNA: TGCAGTGCTAGAGACGGACACCTCATGAACACTGAAGCTTTCTTT

length: 14
V: TRBV6-1
size: .
J: TRBJ1-1
D: .
CDR3: CASSVSQGGTEAFF
DNA: TGTGCCAGCAGTGTTTCCCAGGGAGGCACTGAAGCTTTCTTT

length: 15
V: TRBV4-1
size: .
J: TRBJ1-1
D: .
CDR3: CASSQDDTLNTEAFF
DNA: TGCGCCAGCAGCCAAGACGACACACTGAACACTGAAGCTTTCTTT

length: 12
V: TRBV4-1
size: .
J: TRBJ2-1
D: .
CDR3: CASSQEVKEQFF
DNA: TGCGCCAGCAGCCAAGAGGTCAAAGAGCAGTTCTTC

length: 19
V: TRBV27
size: .
J: TRBJ2-7
D: TRBD1
CDR3: CASSLSGTGVPTSSYEQYF
DNA: TGTGCCAGCAGTTTATCTGGGACAGGGGTTCCAACGAGCTCCTACGAGCAGTACTTC

length: 16
V: TRBV14
size: .
J: TRBJ1-1
D: .
CDR3: CASSQDLKVTDTEAFF
DNA: TGTGCCAGCAGCCAAGATTTAAAGGTCACGGACACTGAAGCTTTCTTT

length: 16
V: TRBV5-4
size: .
J: TRBJ2-1
D: TRBD2
CDR3: CASSPQRGAAYNEQFF
DNA: TGTGCCAGCAGCCCTCAGCGGGGGGCCGCCTACAATGAGCAGTTCTTC

length: 16
V: TRBV3-1
size: .
J: TRBJ1-5
D: .
CDR3: CASSSNSGLSNQPQHF
DNA: TGTGCCAGCAGCTCCAATTCAGGGTTAAGCAATCAGCCCCAGCATTTT

length: 13
V: TRBV7-6
size: few
J: TRBJ2-1
D: .
CDR3: CASSLSSLNEQFF
DNA: TGTGCCAGCAGCTTAAGCAGTCTCAATGAGCAGTTCTTC

length: 12
V: TRBV5-1
size: .
J: TRBJ1-1
D: .
CDR3: CASSPDGLGAFF
DNA: TGCGCCAGCAGCCCGGACGGCCTGGGCGCTTTCTTT

length: 14
V: TRBV27
size: .
J: TRBJ2-7
D: .
CDR3: CASKIQGDQYEQYF
DNA: TGTGCCAGCAAAATACAGGGAGACCAATACGAGCAGTACTTC

length: 14
V: TRBV5-1
size: .
J: TRBJ2-3
D: .
CDR3: CASSPEQGSDTQYF
DNA: TGCGCCAGCAGCCCAGAACAGGGATCAGATACGCAGTATTTT

length: 13
V: TRBV3-1
size: .
J: TRBJ1-2
D: .
CDR3: CASSQEGGFGYTF
DNA: TGTGCCAGCAGCCAAGAGGGAGGGTTTGGCTACACCTTC

length: 16
V: TRBV7-9
size: .
J: TRBJ2-4
D: .
CDR3: CASSSTEASAKNIQYF
DNA: TGTGCCAGCAGCTCGACAGAAGCCTCGGCCAAAAACATTCAGTACTTC